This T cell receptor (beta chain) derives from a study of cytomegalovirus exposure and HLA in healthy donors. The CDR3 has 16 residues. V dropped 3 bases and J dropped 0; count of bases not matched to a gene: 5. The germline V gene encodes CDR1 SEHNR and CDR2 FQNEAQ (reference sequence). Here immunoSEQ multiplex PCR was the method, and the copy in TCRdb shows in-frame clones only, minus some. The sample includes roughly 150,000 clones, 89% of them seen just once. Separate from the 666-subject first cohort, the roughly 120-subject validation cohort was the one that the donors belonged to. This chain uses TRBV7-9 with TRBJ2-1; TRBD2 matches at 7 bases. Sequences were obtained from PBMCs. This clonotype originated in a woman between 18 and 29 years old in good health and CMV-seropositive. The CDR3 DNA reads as TGTGCCAGCAGCTTCTCCGGGAGGACCTCCTACAATGAGCAGTTCTTC. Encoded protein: CASSFSGRTSYNEQFF.